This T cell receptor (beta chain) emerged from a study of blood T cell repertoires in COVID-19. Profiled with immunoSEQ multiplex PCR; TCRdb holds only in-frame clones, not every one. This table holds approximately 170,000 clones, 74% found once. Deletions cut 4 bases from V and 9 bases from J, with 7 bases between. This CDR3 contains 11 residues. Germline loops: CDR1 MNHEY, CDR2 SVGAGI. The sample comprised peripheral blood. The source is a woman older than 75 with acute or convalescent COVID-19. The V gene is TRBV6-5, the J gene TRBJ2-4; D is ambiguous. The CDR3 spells CASSWSGIQYF. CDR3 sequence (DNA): TGTGCCAGCAGTTGGAGTGGCATTCAGTACTTC.